The 23 T cell receptor beta chains below all came from one sample that was sequenced in a study of blood T cell repertoires in COVID-19. Using immunoSEQ multiplex PCR, the repertoire was profiled, and TCRdb retains in-frame clones only, with some absent. The sample has about 250,000 clones; 65% to 85% are singletons. Sequencing was done on a sample of peripheral blood. Every receptor here comes from a man in his fifties with active or convalescent COVID-19.

V and J are TRBV5-4 and TRBJ1-3, with 10 bases fitting TRBD1. V shed 1 base, J shed 4 bases, and the junction held 8 bases outside the gene matches. This CDR3 is built from 17 residues. The germline CDR1 and CDR2 sequences are SGHNT and YYREEE (reference sequence). The CDR3 region is CASSLQLGQGGGNTIYF. The CDR3 DNA follows: TGTGCCAGCAGCTTGCAGTTAGGACAGGGGGGCGGAAACACCATATATTTT.

The CDR3 here is CPGHNSPLHF. The CDR3 DNA reads TGTCCAGGGCATAATTCACCCCTCCACTTT. The J gene is TRBJ1-6, the V gene TRBV5-3, with D maybe TRBD1 (5 bases). TRBV5-3 is noted as an ORF with a role that remains uncertain. CDR3 length equals 10 residues.

The gene calls are TRBV12-3 or TRBV12-4 and TRBJ2-1; D is undetermined. This CDR3 contains 13 residues. Trimming shortened V by 6 bases and J by 5 bases, and 11 bases separated the two germline ends. The CDR3 loop is CASRPDSNNEQFF. The CDR3 DNA is TGTGCCAGCAGACCTGACTCTAACAATGAGCAGTTCTTC.

The rearrangement uses TRBV11-2 and TRBJ2-3; 9 bases match TRBD2. Germline CDR1 SGHAT, CDR2 FQNNGV. With 0 bases clipped from V and 4 bases from J, the junction kept 8 bases outside the gene matches. The CDR3 extends over 17 amino acids. Here the CDR3 reads CASSLDRELAGSDTQYF. The CDR3 region has the DNA TGTGCCAGCAGCTTAGACCGGGAACTAGCGGGCTCAGATACGCAGTATTTT.

In this sample, this clone turned up once. This chain links TRBV7-9 with TRBJ2-2; tentatively, D is TRBD1 (6 bases). This CDR3 is built from 18 residues. CDR1 is SEHNR, CDR2 FQNEAQ, per germline (reference sequence). Trimming stripped 4 bases from V and 2 bases from J, with 20 bases between. The CDR3 nucleotides are TGTGCCAGCAGCTCCCCCAGGTCCGGGACACTTAACACCGGGGAGCTGTTTTTT. Translated, it gives CASSSPRSGTLNTGELFF.

This chain joins TRBV18 and TRBJ1-3; D may be TRBD1 (5 bases). This CDR3 region has 18 residues. Per the germline V gene, CDR1 is KGHSH and CDR2 is LQKENI. V was clipped by 4 bases and J by 2 bases, with 21 bases between them. The CDR3 bases are TGTGCCAGCTCACAAACCTTCCACGGGCAGGGAACTGGAAACACCATATATTTT. This gives the protein CASSQTFHGQGTGNTIYF.

The chain links TRBV10-3 to TRBJ2-7; no definite D call. The germline CDR1 and CDR2 sequences are ENHRY and SYGVKD. The V end was cut by 2 bases, the J end by 2 bases, with 4 bases between. The CDR3 spans 12 residues. CDR3 residues: CAISEVAYEQYF. In nucleotides, the CDR3 is TGTGCCATCAGTGAGGTAGCCTACGAGCAGTACTTC.

This rearrangement joins TRBV11-2 to TRBJ2-2; 7 bases are a match to TRBD1. The V segment lost 5 bases and the J segment 2 bases; nucleotides outside the gene matches: 8. From germline, CDR1 is SGHAT and CDR2 FQNNGV. The CDR3 consists of 16 residues. The CDR3 here is CASSPWTGENTGELFF. For the CDR3, the DNA is TGTGCCAGCAGCCCCTGGACAGGAGAAAACACCGGGGAGCTGTTTTTT.

This clone was seen a few times. The CDR3 DNA is TGTGCCAGCAGCTTGGACAGCTTCACAGATACGCAGTATTTT. This codes for CASSLDSFTDTQYF. The chain joins TRBV7-3 to TRBJ2-3; D is possibly TRBD1 (6 bases). The CDR3 sequence is 14 residues long. CDR1 is SGHTA and CDR2 is FQGTGA in the germline V gene. With 3 bases removed from V and 2 bases from J, the gap between germline ends came to 9 bases.

This clone was found once. The rearrangement links TRBV6-5 to TRBJ1-5, with D possibly being TRBD1 (6 bases). Between the trimmed V and J ends, which lost 6 bases and 3 bases, there was a span of 12 bases. The CDR3 is 14 amino acids. Germline-derived CDR1 and CDR2 are MNHEY and SVGAGI. CDR3 sequence (DNA): TGTGCCAGCAGCCGTGACAGGATCAATCAGCCCCAGCATTTT. Its protein product is CASSRDRINQPQHF.

V and J are TRBV2 and TRBJ2-1, with D perhaps TRBD2 (5 bases). The ends were cut back, 7 bases at V and 2 bases at J, with 9 bases in the middle. Per the germline V gene, CDR1 is SNHLY and CDR2 is FYNNEI. The CDR3 runs to 13 residues. CDR3 bases: TGTGCCAGCAAAGGGAGTACCTACAATGAGCAGTTCTTC. It specifies CASKGSTYNEQFF.

The V and J genes are TRBV2 and TRBJ2-5, with 10 bases identical to TRBD1. Trimming cost V 5 bases and J 1 base; bases outside gene matches: 4. The germline CDR1 and CDR2 sequences are SNHLY and FYNNEI. This CDR3 comprises 15 residues. CDR3 DNA: TGTGCCAGCAGTACCGGGACAGGGGCCCAAGAGACCCAGTACTTC. Its translation: CASSTGTGAQETQYF.

The rearrangement uses TRBV15 and TRBJ1-4; D perhaps matches TRBD1 (5 bases). V was clipped by 2 bases and J by 8 bases, with 6 bases between them. The CDR3 totals 12 residues. Germline loops: CDR1 LNHNV, CDR2 YYDKDF (reference sequence). This chain's CDR3 is CATSRTGEKLFF. DNA of the CDR3: TGTGCCACCAGCAGAACAGGCGAAAAACTGTTTTTT. The complete variable domain, with remaining parts taken from reference TRBV15 and TRBJ1-4, reads DAMVIQNPRYQVTQFGKPVTLSCSQTLNHNVMYWYQQKSSQAPKLLFHYYDKDFNNEADTPDNFQSRRPNTSFCFLDIRSPGLGDTAMYLCATSRTGEKLFFGSGTQLSVL.

This chain links TRBV7-3 with TRBJ1-6; TRBD1 aligns across 11 bases. V gave up 5 bases and J gave up 15 bases; unmatched junction bases: 6. The CDR3 loop spans 13 amino acids. Per the germline V gene, CDR1 is SGHTA and CDR2 is FQGTGA. The CDR3 coding sequence is TGTGCCAGCAGCGCCGGACAGGGGGCCGTCCTCCACTTT. Translated: CASSAGQGAVLHF.

This sequence joins TRBV28 and TRBJ1-5; D is undetermined. Germline lookup yields CDR1 MDHEN and CDR2 SYDVKM. Trimming removed 2 bases from V and 2 bases from J, with 10 bases in between. The CDR3 spans 15 residues. DNA for the CDR3: TGTGCCAGCAGTTTACCCTCCGGAGGCAATCAGCCCCAGCATTTT. Translation: CASSLPSGGNQPQHF.

The chain couples TRBV6-1 to TRBJ2-7; 10 bases agree with TRBD1. J gave up 4 bases and V 3 bases, and 6 bases lay outside the gene matches. CDR3 length equals 15 residues. CDR1 is MNHNS, CDR2 SASEGT, per germline. The CDR3 DNA sequence: TGTGCCAGCAGTGAGGCCGACAGGGGGCGTTACGAGCAGTACTTC. It specifies CASSEADRGRYEQYF.

The V call is TRBV19, the J call TRBJ1-1; 9 bases line up with TRBD1. This CDR3 is 16 amino acids long. Looked up from germline, CDR1 is LNHDA and CDR2 is SQIVND (reference sequence). Unmatched junction bases numbered 13, after V lost 6 bases and J lost 5 bases. CDR3 in DNA: TGTGCCAGTAGAACTACAGGGGGCGCCGTGTGGACTGAAGCTTTCTTT. It specifies CASRTTGGAVWTEAFF. The full variable domain, rest sourced from reference TRBV19 and TRBJ1-1, is DGGITQSPKYLFRKEGQNVTLSCEQNLNHDAMYWYRQDPGQGLRLIYYSQIVNDFQKGDIAEGYSVSREKKESFPLTVTSAQKNPTAFYLCASRTTGGAVWTEAFFGQGTRLTVV.

The chain couples TRBV5-4 to TRBJ2-5, with D possibly matching TRBD2 (6 bases). The CDR3 covers 15 residues. Germline V gene data show CDR1 as SGHNT and CDR2 as YYREEE (reference sequence). V gave up 0 bases and J gave up 5 bases, with 14 bases separating them. CDR3 coding DNA: TGTGCCAGCAGCTTGGGGGGGACTCTGGGTGAGACCCAGTACTTC. It specifies CASSLGGTLGETQYF.

Only a few counts were recorded for this clone. The rearrangement links TRBV6-5 to TRBJ2-7; 10 nucleotides line up with TRBD1. Looked up from germline, CDR1 is MNHEY and CDR2 is SVGAGI. This CDR3 spans 15 amino acids. Unmatched junction bases numbered 6, after V lost 6 bases and J lost 1 base. Here the CDR3 reads CASSDRDRGSYEQYF. CDR3 in DNA: TGTGCCAGCAGCGACCGGGACAGGGGATCCTACGAGCAGTACTTC.

The chain employs TRBV4-3 and TRBJ2-7; no reliable D call. CDR1 LGHNA and CDR2 YSLEER come from the germline V gene. The CDR3 runs to 13 residues. V was pared by 1 base and J by 7 bases, with 11 bases between. CDR3 in DNA: TGCGCCAGCAGCCAAGGGCCAGGTCAGGAGCAGTACTTC. It encodes CASSQGPGQEQYF.

This rearrangement joins TRBV4-1 to TRBJ1-1; D is undetermined. Trimming removed 4 bases at V and 1 base at J, with 7 bases between. Germline CDR1 and CDR2: MGHRA and YSYEKL. This CDR3 has 13 residues. CDR3 in amino acids: CASSRQENTEAFF. For the CDR3, the DNA is TGCGCCAGCAGCCGTCAGGAGAACACTGAAGCTTTCTTT.

DNA for the CDR3: TGTGCCAGCATTCTGGGACAGGACAATGAGCAGTTCTTC. Amino acids: CASILGQDNEQFF. The chain recombines TRBV5-6 with TRBJ2-1; 8 bases are a match to TRBD1. CDR1 and CDR2 from the germline V gene are SGHDT and YYEEEE. V lost 6 bases and J lost 5; bases outside the gene matches: 4. The CDR3 covers 13 residues.

The table lists this clone with a count of one. The J gene is TRBJ2-1, the V gene TRBV12-3 or TRBV12-4; D unclear. V was shortened by 6 bases and J by 4 bases, with 10 bases between the two germline ends. This CDR3 is 13 amino acids long. The chain's CDR3 is CASSLVQYNEQFF. CDR3 DNA: TGTGCCAGCAGCCTCGTACAGTACAATGAGCAGTTCTTC.